The sequence of this TCR beta chain was determined in a study of Graves' ophthalmopathy and Graves' hyperthyroidism. Study observations and caveats: From stable hyperthyroidism, ophthalmopathy was separated by a 13-signature model with 87.88% sensitivity and roughly 81% specificity. Blood also held most thyroid clonotypes expanded above 0.001 frequency.

RNA transcripts were the source from which TCR beta CDR3 regions were amplified. A first-round RT-PCR used HTBI primers, followed by a second-round multiplex PCR. MiXCR was run by TCRdb on the multiplex PCR reads, yielding one entry per CDR3 protein. The sample carries 560,000 or so distinct CDR3 sequences, about 35% recorded once. The V gene end was trimmed by 4 bases and the J gene end by 4 bases; junction bases not matched to a gene: 6. Germline V gene sequence: CDR1 KGHDR, CDR2 SFDVKD. There are 15 residues in the CDR3. Details on this clonotype: What it recognizes is unknown.

Clinicians made diagnoses from clinical symptoms, serum thyroxine, TRAb, thyroid ultrasound and orbital computed tomography. The source is an adult man with Graves' hyperthyroidism. This chain joins TRBV24-1 and TRBJ2-1; the match to TRBD2 covers 7 bases. Sequencing input: peripheral blood or thyroid tissue (not recorded which). CDR3 bases: TGTGCCACCAGTGAGGGGGGGAGGGCATACAATGAGCAGTTCTTC. Its protein product is CATSEGGRAYNEQFF.